These 22 T cell receptor beta chains were all obtained from the same sample, sequenced in a study of molecular identifiers for immune sequencing clone quantification. From the PCR reads, TCRdb called clonotypes with MiXCR, one entry per CDR3 protein. This table has some 680,000 distinct CDR3 sequences, approximately 24% appearing once. Material: naive CD8+ T cells from blood, with Jurkat cell RNA spiked in. Subset given: FACS-sorted CD8+CD4-CCR7+CD45RA+ naive T cells. The origin of the receptors is a human donor in good health. Some libraries in this study had Jurkat cell RNA spiked in.

V usage is TRBV9 and J usage is TRBJ2-2; the D gene is possibly TRBD2 (7 bases). This CDR3 is built from 15 residues. Between the trimmed V and J ends, which lost 0 bases and 7 bases, there was a span of 13 bases. Germline-derived CDR1 and CDR2 are SGDLS and YYNGEE. Here the CDR3 reads CASSVGGGRIGELFF. The CDR3 bases are TGTGCCAGCAGCGTAGGGGGGGGCCGAATCGGGGAGCTGTTTTTT.

This clonotype was observed a few times. The V and J genes are TRBV20-1 and TRBJ2-6; 10 nucleotides line up with TRBD1. The V segment lost 7 bases and the J segment 4 bases; nucleotides outside the gene matches: 10. Germline CDR1 is DFQATT and CDR2 is SNEGSKA (reference sequence). There are 16 residues in the CDR3. CDR3 nucleotides: TGCAGTGTTAGGGGACAGGGGCCGGAAGGGGCCAACGTCCTGACTTTC. It codes for CSVRGQGPEGANVLTF.

In the case of this clonotype: With a much larger clone just one base away, this may be a read error. The rearrangement joins TRBV5-1 to TRBJ1-2, with 8 bases that match TRBD1. The CDR3 contains 17 residues. J lost 12 bases, V lost 1 base, and 20 bases had no gene match. The germline gives CDR1 SGHRS, CDR2 YFSETQ. For the CDR3, the DNA is TGCGCCAGCAGCTTGTCCGCCGGGGTGACAGGGGCGCGAGGCCACACCTTC. The encoded protein is CASSLSAGVTGARGHTF.

Ten or more counts support this clonotype. The genes are TRBV6-5 and TRBJ2-3; D remains ambiguous. Per germline, CDR1 MNHEY and CDR2 SVGAGI. V lost 5 bases, J lost 2 bases, and 11 bases lay in between. The CDR3 length is 14 residues. DNA of the CDR3: TGTGCCAGCAGTATCCTAGAAGCCACAGATACGCAGTATTTT. Its protein product is CASSILEATDTQYF.

As concerns this clonotype: It may be a read error: a sequence one base away is much more abundant. V is TRBV6-5 and J is TRBJ2-7, with D possibly matching TRBD2 (7 bases). Germline values: CDR1 MNHEY, CDR2 SVGAGI. The CDR3 has 15 residues. Trimming shortened V by 2 bases and J by 5 bases, and 16 bases separated the two germline ends. CDR3 sequence: CASSYLGGATNEQYF. In nucleotides, the CDR3 is TGTGCCAGCAGTTACCTAGGGGGGGCGACTAACGAGCAGTACTTC.

This clonotype turned up a few times. This chain uses TRBV9 with TRBJ2-3; TRBD2 matches at 7 bases. The germline gives CDR1 SGDLS, CDR2 YYNGEE. The CDR3 covers 16 residues. Trimming cost V 5 bases and J 5 bases; bases outside gene matches: 14. Here the CDR3 reads CASSEMTSPGRDTQYF. The DNA of the CDR3 is TGTGCCAGCAGTGAGATGACTAGCCCAGGGAGAGATACGCAGTATTTT.

This clonotype was detected many times. This chain connects TRBV7-2 to TRBJ1-5; D uncertain. Germline assignment: CDR1 SGHTA and CDR2 FQGNSA. This CDR3 spans 14 amino acids. The ends were cut back, 5 bases at V and 1 base at J, with 9 bases in the middle. The CDR3 DNA follows: TGTGCCAGCAGCAAAGACGGCAGCAATCAGCCCCAGCATTTT. This translates into CASSKDGSNQPQHF.

This clonotype has only a few counts. The chain carries TRBV25-1 and TRBJ2-1; D is unresolved. CDR3 length equals 18 residues. From germline, CDR1 is MGHDK and CDR2 SYGVNS. The V gene lost 1 base and the J gene lost 1 base, with 17 bases spanning the gap. CDR3 protein: CASSEWLGPPGSYNEQFF. The CDR3 DNA follows: TGTGCCAGCAGTGAATGGTTAGGGCCGCCTGGATCCTACAATGAGCAGTTCTTC.

The gene calls are TRBV30 and TRBJ2-7; 7 nucleotides match TRBD1. The CDR3 is 14 amino acids. The germline V gene has CDR1 GTSNPN and CDR2 SVGIG (reference sequence). Losses at the gene ends were 1 base for V and 5 bases for J; bases not matched to a gene: 8. In DNA, the CDR3 is TGTGCCTGGAGTGGGGTCAGGGGGAGACACGAGCAGTACTTC. Encoded protein: CAWSGVRGRHEQYF.

About this clonotype itself: No conserved phenylalanine or tryptophan ends this CDR3, so it is likely a read error. V gene TRBV12-3 or TRBV12-4 combines with J gene TRBJ2-1, with 8 bases that match TRBD2. V lost 4 bases to trimming and J lost 7 bases; unmatched junction nucleotides: 9. There are 15 residues in the CDR3. CDR3 loop: CASSSPRTSRNEQFL. The CDR3 DNA reads as TGTGCCAGCAGTTCGCCCCGGACTAGCAGGAATGAGCAGTTCCTC.

As regards this clonotype: Sequence at one end of the junction differs from germline and may be a read error. The CDR3 protein is CASSVGQGRNQPQQF. CDR3 coding DNA: TGTGCCAGCAGCGTTGGACAGGGGCGCAATCAGCCCCAGCAGTTT. The chain uses TRBV9 and TRBJ1-5, with 9 bases that match TRBD1. Germline values: CDR1 SGDLS, CDR2 YYNGEE. This CDR3 has 15 amino acids.

The chain recombines TRBV20-1 with TRBJ2-1; 8 positions agree with TRBD2. Unmatched junction bases numbered 3, after V lost 1 base and J lost 10 bases. CDR1 is DFQATT, CDR2 SNEGSKA, per germline (reference sequence). This CDR3 comprises 12 residues. CDR3 DNA sequence: TGCAGTGCTAGAGCCAGCGGGAGCGAGCAGTTCTTC. It encodes CSARASGSEQFF.

About this clonotype itself: An end of the junction does not agree with germline; a read error may underlie this. The chain uses TRBV12-3 or TRBV12-4 and TRBJ2-3; D is undetermined. This CDR3 region has 14 residues. This chain's CDR3 is CASSLVYDTNTQYF. CDR3 nucleotide sequence: TGTGCCAGCAGTTTAGTATATGACACAAATACGCAGTATTTT.

In its sample, this clonotype was seen many times. V is TRBV24-1 and J is TRBJ2-1; 7 bases match TRBD1. V lost 9 bases, J lost 2 bases, and 6 bases stayed unmatched. The CDR3 has 14 amino acids. The germline gives CDR1 KGHDR, CDR2 SFDVKD. The CDR3 reads CATQGQRPYNEQFF. CDR3 bases: TGTGCCACCCAGGGACAGCGACCCTACAATGAGCAGTTCTTC.

The sample holds many counts of this clonotype. The chain carries TRBV6-5 and TRBJ1-1; D might be TRBD1 (6 bases). Germline-derived CDR1 and CDR2 are MNHEY and SVGAGI. The CDR3 runs to 14 residues. The V gene lost 6 bases and the J gene lost 4 bases, with 15 bases spanning the gap. The CDR3 is CASSAQGLVTEAFF. The CDR3 bases are TGTGCCAGCAGCGCACAGGGTCTTGTCACTGAAGCTTTCTTT.

This clonotype was found a few times. The chain couples TRBV7-9 to TRBJ2-5; 7 bases are a match to TRBD1. The V gene's germline CDR1 is SEHNR and CDR2 FQNEAQ (reference sequence). Germline trimming cut 5 bases from V and 5 bases from J; bases unmatched to any gene: 17. This CDR3 spans 17 amino acids. The CDR3 loop reads CASSAKTGERERETQYF. The DNA of the CDR3 is TGTGCCAGCAGCGCAAAAACAGGGGAGCGCGAAAGGGAGACCCAGTACTTC.

The genes are TRBV12-3 or TRBV12-4 and TRBJ2-5; 7 bases are shared with TRBD1. With V trimmed by 4 bases and J by 6 bases, 8 bases remained unmatched. The CDR3 covers 14 residues. Written as DNA, the CDR3 is TGTGCCAGCAGTTCCGCCTCGACAGGGAAGACCCAGTACTTC. Protein: CASSSASTGKTQYF.

In the case of this clonotype: No conserved phenylalanine or tryptophan is present at the end of the CDR3, so a read error is the likely explanation. V usage is TRBV6-5 and J usage is TRBJ2-1; D is possibly TRBD2 (5 bases). CDR1 and CDR2 from the germline V gene are MNHEY and SVGAGI. The V end lost 4 bases, the J end lost 2 bases, and 9 bases lay between the germline ends. The CDR3 has 14 amino acids. The CDR3 DNA reads TGTGCCAGCAGTTGGGAGCGTCCCTACAATGAGCAGTTCTCC. Its protein is CASSWERPYNEQFS.

This clonotype showed up just a few times. The chain uses TRBV7-9 and TRBJ2-7, with D hard to call. The CDR3 runs 14 residues. CDR1 and CDR2 (germline): SEHNR, FQNEAQ (reference sequence). The ends were cut back, 1 base at V and 2 bases at J, with 9 bases in the middle. The CDR3 DNA reads TGTGCCAGCAGCTTAGTGGCATCTCCCTACGAGCAGTACTTC. It is translated as CASSLVASPYEQYF.

To note about this clonotype: The junction and the germline gene differ at one end; a read error may be behind it. The V call is TRBV6-5, the J call TRBJ1-5, with a weak D call TRBD1 (6 bases). CDR3 length equals 15 residues. Germline V gives CDR1 MNHEY, CDR2 SVGAGI. As DNA, the CDR3 is TGTGTCAGCAGAACAGGGTTAAATAGCAATCAGCCCCAGCATTTT. Its protein product is CVSRTGLNSNQPQHF.

This clonotype was counted at least ten times. The V and J genes are TRBV6-6 and TRBJ2-5; 7 bases line up with TRBD2. After removal of 5 bases from V and 6 bases from J, the junction contained 12 bases not matched to a gene. CDR1 and CDR2 from the germline V gene are MNHNY and SVGAGI (reference sequence). This CDR3 has 15 residues. The DNA for the CDR3 is TGTGCCAGCAGTCCCCGCGGCGGGGGTGAGAAGACCCAGTACTTC. Its protein product is CASSPRGGGEKTQYF.

The rearrangement links TRBV5-1 to TRBJ2-7; D remains unclear. Trimming pared 0 bases from V and 0 bases from J, leaving 13 bases between. Germline CDR1 is SGHRS and CDR2 is YFSETQ. This CDR3 is built from 16 residues. CDR3 nucleotides: TGCGCCAGCAGCTTGGATGACACCCAGAGCTCCTACGAGCAGTACTTC. Translation gives CASSLDDTQSSYEQYF.